The 15 T cell receptor beta chains given below trace back to one sample, sequenced in a study of cytomegalovirus exposure and HLA in healthy donors. Sequenced by immunoSEQ multiplex PCR; TCRdb stores in-frame clones only, minus some. The data contain 150,000 or so clones, around 83% of them singletons. Sequenced: PBMCs. The receptors come from a human donor in good health.

As DNA, the CDR3 is TGTGCCACCAGCGAACGACAGGGAACCTATGGCTACACCTTC. It codes for CATSERQGTYGYTF. The chain is built from TRBV15 and TRBJ1-2, with 7 bases matching TRBD1. Per the germline V gene, CDR1 is LNHNV and CDR2 is YYDKDF (reference sequence). J gave up 4 bases and V 5 bases, and 7 bases lay outside the gene matches. The CDR3 runs 14 residues.

CDR3 in DNA: TGCAGCGTTGACCCTAGCACAGATACGCAGTATTTT. Its protein is CSVDPSTDTQYF. The chain joins TRBV29-1 to TRBJ2-3; D gene ambiguous. The CDR3 covers 12 residues. Trimming pared 3 bases from V and 0 bases from J, leaving 4 bases between. Germline loops: CDR1 SQVTM, CDR2 ANQGSEA.

J is TRBJ1-4 and V is TRBV5-1; D gene ambiguous. The CDR3 has 15 residues. Looked up from germline, CDR1 is SGHRS and CDR2 is YFSETQ. V was cut by 2 bases and J by 0 bases, with 8 bases left in between. The CDR3 region has the DNA TGCGCCAGCAGCTTTTCAGGAACAACTAATGAAAAACTGTTTTTT. This translates into CASSFSGTTNEKLFF.

The chain carries TRBV28 and TRBJ2-7; 8 bases fit TRBD1. Trimming cost V 6 bases and J 2 bases; bases outside gene matches: 9. The CDR3 spans 15 residues. CDR1 and CDR2 (germline): MDHEN, SYDVKM. The CDR3 bases are TGTGCCAGCAGACCTGGGACAGGTAGAACCTACGAGCAGTACTTC. It codes for CASRPGTGRTYEQYF.

This sequence joins TRBV6-1 and TRBJ2-7; D gene uncertain. With 2 bases removed from V and 5 bases from J, the gap between germline ends came to 7 bases. Per germline, CDR1 MNHNS and CDR2 SASEGT. This CDR3 comprises 12 residues. The chain's CDR3 is CASSELRNEQYF. CDR3 DNA sequence: TGTGCCAGCAGTGAATTGAGGAACGAGCAGTACTTC.

The chain has TRBV7-3 and TRBJ1-6; D gene ambiguous. Trimming took 2 bases from V and 5 from J, leaving 10 bases between them. CDR3 size: 15 residues. CDR1 SGHTA and CDR2 FQGTGA come from the germline V gene. The CDR3 loop is CASSLLGLHNSPLHF. CDR3 nucleotide sequence: TGTGCCAGCAGCTTACTCGGACTGCATAATTCACCCCTCCACTTT.

CDR3 loop: CASSPNRRLAGGRWYF. CDR3 nucleotide sequence: TGTGCCAGCAGCCCTAACCGACGACTAGCGGGGGGGCGATGGTATTTT. The chain uses TRBV11-2 and TRBJ2-3, with 14 bases lining up with TRBD2. The CDR3 is 16 amino acids. Per germline, CDR1 SGHAT and CDR2 FQNNGV. V lost 5 bases to trimming and J lost 14 bases; unmatched junction nucleotides: 15.

The chain combines TRBV30 with TRBJ2-7, with TRBD1 matching over 7 bases. The CDR3 is 11 residues long. V shed 3 bases and J 5 bases; nucleotides not matched to a gene: 1. Germline lookup yields CDR1 GTSNPN and CDR2 SVGIG (reference sequence). DNA for the CDR3: TGTGCCTGGAGCGGACAGGACGAGCAGTACTTC. Amino acids: CAWSGQDEQYF.

The CDR3 nucleotides are TGTGCCAGCAGTTTAAGAAGGGACTCGGTGGGGGAGCAGTACTTC. Its protein product is CASSLRRDSVGEQYF. V is TRBV27 and J is TRBJ2-7; D might be TRBD2 (6 bases). This CDR3 is 15 amino acids long. Germline assignment: CDR1 MNHEY and CDR2 SMNVEV (reference sequence). The V end was cut by 2 bases, the J end by 7 bases, with 18 bases between.

This chain uses TRBV5-1 with TRBJ2-5; the D is unclear. Germline V lookup: CDR1 SGHRS, CDR2 YFSETQ. The germline V and J ends were trimmed by 7 bases and 1 base, with 11 bases remaining between them. CDR3 length: 13 amino acids. The CDR3 nucleotides read TGCGCCAGCGCCCAGGTTCCCCAAGAGACCCAGTACTTC. Protein product: CASAQVPQETQYF.

A single count supports this clone. The chain recombines TRBV5-5 with TRBJ1-4; D remains ambiguous. CDR1 SGHKS and CDR2 YYEKEE come from the germline V gene (reference sequence). CDR3 length equals 13 residues. Trimming cost V 0 bases and J 7 bases, with 7 bases left between them. CDR3 sequence (DNA): TGTGCCAGCAGCTTGGACAGTGGTGAAAAACTGTTTTTT. Residues: CASSLDSGEKLFF.

The rearrangement uses TRBV6-5 and TRBJ1-1, with 7 bases fitting TRBD1. CDR1 is MNHEY and CDR2 is SVGAGI in the germline V gene. The CDR3 extends over 14 amino acids. Trimming removed 6 bases from V and 0 bases from J; junction bases left unmatched: 4. Here the CDR3 reads CASRDRSMNTEAFF. DNA of the CDR3: TGTGCCAGCAGGGACAGGTCGATGAACACTGAAGCTTTCTTT.

The chain links TRBV18 to TRBJ1-1; 7 nucleotides agree with TRBD1. In germline, CDR1 is KGHSH, CDR2 LQKENI. This CDR3 spans 17 amino acids. The J segment lost 1 base and the V segment lost 2 bases, leaving 10 bases of the junction unmatched. As DNA, the CDR3 is TGTGCCAGCTCACCAGCCCCGGGACAGATAAAGAACACTGAAGCTTTCTTT. Protein product: CASSPAPGQIKNTEAFF.

The count of this clone is one. V is TRBV9 and J is TRBJ2-5, with TRBD2 matching 11 bases. V was pared by 3 bases and J by 1 base, with 20 bases of the junction left unmatched. Germline CDR1 SGDLS, CDR2 YYNGEE. This CDR3 has 21 residues. CDR3 sequence (DNA): TGTGCCAGCAGCGATCCCGAGGGGACTAGCGGATATGGGATAATCCAAGAGACCCAGTACTTC. Encoded protein: CASSDPEGTSGYGIIQETQYF.

The rearrangement uses TRBV19 and TRBJ2-2, with 7 bases identical to TRBD1. Per the germline V gene, CDR1 is LNHDA and CDR2 is SQIVND (reference sequence). The CDR3 consists of 15 residues. The V gene end was trimmed by 6 bases and the J gene end by 6 bases; junction bases not matched to a gene: 10. The CDR3, as DNA: TGTGCCAGTAGAACGGGACAGACGTGGGCCGGGGAGCTGTTTTTT. Translating gives CASRTGQTWAGELFF.